This passage covers 25 T cell receptor beta chains from one sample sequenced in a study of blood T cell repertoires in COVID-19. TCRdb keeps only in-frame clones here, not all; method: immunoSEQ multiplex PCR. The table records about 170,000 clones, roughly 86% of them present only once. Sequenced sample: peripheral blood. The receptors shown here come from a man between 70 and 80 years old with acute or convalescent COVID-19.

The chain is built from TRBV5-1 and TRBJ2-1, with a weak D call TRBD2 (7 bases). CDR1 is SGHRS and CDR2 is YFSETQ in the germline V gene. CDR3 length: 13 amino acids. V was trimmed by 4 bases and J by 5 bases, leaving 10 bases between them. CDR3 nucleotide sequence: TGCGCCAGCAGCCGGGGGGACAACAATGAGCAGTTCTTC. It yields the protein CASSRGDNNEQFF.

This sequence joins TRBV11-2 and TRBJ1-5, with 9 positions matching TRBD1. This CDR3 is built from 17 residues. The trim removed 1 base at V and 3 bases at J, leaving 7 bases unmatched. Germline CDR1 reads SGHAT; CDR2 reads FQNNGV. Here the CDR3 reads CASSLGHRGPINQPQHF. CDR3 DNA: TGTGCCAGCAGCTTAGGCCACAGGGGGCCGATCAATCAGCCCCAGCATTTT.

The chain combines TRBV15 with TRBJ2-1; no firm D call. Looked up from germline, CDR1 is LNHNV and CDR2 is YYDKDF (reference sequence). CDR3 size: 15 residues. Trimming took 0 bases from V and 0 from J, leaving 6 bases between them. Here the CDR3 reads CATSRDRGSYNEQFF. CDR3 in DNA: TGTGCCACCAGCAGAGATCGCGGCTCCTACAATGAGCAGTTCTTC.

This chain joins TRBV6-2 or TRBV6-3 and TRBJ1-5, with D possibly TRBD1 on 5 matching bases. V was trimmed by 6 bases and J by 6 bases, leaving 18 bases between them. The CDR3 is 15 amino acids. Germline V gene sequence: CDR1 MNHEY, CDR2 SVGEGT. The CDR3, as DNA: TGTGCCAGCAGCCCTAGGGGAGGAGAGGGTCAGCCCCAGCATTTT. Its translation: CASSPRGGEGQPQHF.

This chain joins TRBV28 and TRBJ1-4; D may be TRBD1 (6 bases). The CDR3 totals 14 residues. Per the germline V gene, CDR1 is MDHEN and CDR2 is SYDVKM. V was shortened by 5 bases and J by 2 bases, with 9 bases between the two germline ends. The CDR3 spells CASSPGQTNEKLFF. CDR3 in DNA: TGTGCCAGCAGTCCCGGACAGACTAATGAAAAACTGTTTTTT. Combining the CDR3 with reference TRBV28 and TRBJ1-4 gives the whole variable domain DVKVTQSSRYLVKRTGEKVFLECVQDMDHENMFWYRQDPGLGLRLIYFSYDVKMKEKGDIPEGYSVSREKKERFSLILESASTNQTSMYLCASSPGQTNEKLFFGSGTQLSVL.

This clone appeared once. V gene TRBV5-1 combines with J gene TRBJ2-7; a possible D gene is TRBD2 (6 bases). The germline gives CDR1 SGHRS, CDR2 YFSETQ. The V gene lost 4 bases and the J gene lost 4 bases, with 18 bases spanning the gap. The CDR3 has 15 amino acids. In DNA, the CDR3 is TGCGCCAGCAGCCTCACGGGGGAGTCTGTATACGAGCAGTACTTC. Translation: CASSLTGESVYEQYF.

The gene calls are TRBV30 and TRBJ1-1; 7 bases match TRBD1. The V gene's germline CDR1 is GTSNPN and CDR2 SVGIG (reference sequence). The CDR3 sequence is 13 residues long. The J segment lost 6 bases and the V segment lost 3 bases, leaving 7 bases of the junction unmatched. This chain's CDR3 is CAWRGRRGSEAFF. The CDR3 nucleotides read TGTGCCTGGAGGGGACGCAGGGGGTCTGAAGCTTTCTTT.

This clone was seen more than once but under ten times. J is TRBJ2-5 and V is TRBV5-5; a weak D match, TRBD2 (6 bases). This CDR3 region has 13 residues. Germline V gene data show CDR1 as SGHKS and CDR2 as YYEKEE (reference sequence). Between the trimmed V and J ends, which lost 10 bases and 5 bases, there was a span of 18 bases. The CDR3 DNA follows: TGTGCCGCCGGACGGGGGAGCGGGGAGACCCAGTACTTC. Translating it yields CAAGRGSGETQYF.

The V gene is TRBV28, the J gene TRBJ2-2; TRBD2 might be the D (5 bases). This CDR3 is 14 amino acids long. The germline CDR1 and CDR2 sequences are MDHEN and SYDVKM. Trimming left V 5 bases short and J 4 bases short, with 11 bases between. Here the CDR3 DNA reads TGTGCCAGCAGTCTACGGGAAGCCACCGGGGAGCTGTTTTTT. Encoded protein: CASSLREATGELFF.

The chain employs TRBV9 and TRBJ2-5, with 9 bases matching TRBD1. The CDR3 sequence is 16 residues long. V shed 2 bases and J 0 bases; nucleotides not matched to a gene: 5. Per the germline V gene, CDR1 is SGDLS and CDR2 is YYNGEE. This chain's CDR3 is CASSVYRGRDQETQYF. The CDR3 nucleotides read TGTGCCAGCAGCGTCTACAGGGGGCGCGACCAAGAGACCCAGTACTTC.

This sequence joins TRBV24-1 and TRBJ2-3; 7 bases line up with TRBD2. The CDR3 is 14 residues long. Germline CDR1 is KGHDR and CDR2 is SFDVKD. V trimming: 7 bases; J trimming: 2 bases; junction bases outside the gene matches: 5. DNA for the CDR3: TGTGCCACCAGCGCTAGCGGTTTCACAGATACGCAGTATTTT. It encodes CATSASGFTDTQYF.

The rearrangement uses TRBV7-3 and TRBJ1-1; D not certain. This CDR3 spans 12 amino acids. Trimming shortened V by 8 bases and J by 4 bases, and 11 bases separated the two germline ends. Looked up from germline, CDR1 is SGHTA and CDR2 is FQGTGA. DNA of the CDR3: TGTGCCAGCGGCCAACCGGGCACTGAAGCTTTCTTT. Amino acids: CASGQPGTEAFF.

The chain carries TRBV18 and TRBJ1-3, with TRBD1 matching 7 bases. Germline V gives CDR1 KGHSH, CDR2 LQKENI. Unmatched junction bases numbered 4, after V lost 3 bases and J lost 2 bases. The CDR3 spans 15 residues. The CDR3 DNA is TGTGCCAGCTCACCTCGGACAGGTCCTGGAAACACCATATATTTT. Translation gives CASSPRTGPGNTIYF.

The CDR3 DNA reads TGTGCCAGCAGCCGCGGGGGAAGGGCAGATACGCAGTATTTT. This codes for CASSRGGRADTQYF. The V and J genes are TRBV11-2 and TRBJ2-3, with TRBD2 identical over 7 bases. Germline assignment: CDR1 SGHAT and CDR2 FQNNGV. J was trimmed by 4 bases and V by 5 bases; bases with no gene match: 6. The CDR3 runs 14 residues.

The rearrangement uses TRBV19 and TRBJ2-5; perhaps TRBD1 as D (6 bases). The V gene lost 3 bases and the J gene lost 1 base, with 15 bases spanning the gap. There are 16 residues in the CDR3. Germline V gene lookup returns CDR1 LNHDA and CDR2 SQIVND (reference sequence). In nucleotides, the CDR3 is TGTGCCAGTAGTATTAATGTTTGGGGGCTCCAAGAGACCCAGTACTTC. As protein: CASSINVWGLQETQYF.

The chain carries TRBV19 and TRBJ1-1; D uncertain. The CDR3 covers 14 residues. Between the trimmed V and J ends, which lost 7 bases and 3 bases, there was a span of 15 bases. Germline values: CDR1 LNHDA, CDR2 SQIVND (reference sequence). CDR3 bases: TGTGCCAGTACCCTCGACACCGGATACACTGAAGCTTTCTTT. Translation: CASTLDTGYTEAFF.

This clone has a single count. The J gene is TRBJ1-6, the V gene TRBV4-1, with D perhaps TRBD1 (6 bases). The CDR3 totals 14 residues. Trimming removed 1 base from V and 6 bases from J, with 7 bases in between. The germline gives CDR1 MGHRA, CDR2 YSYEKL. The CDR3 DNA reads TGCGCCAGCAGCCAAGGCAGGGGTAATTCACCCCTCCACTTT. This gives the protein CASSQGRGNSPLHF.

This clone was seen a single time. Other DNA sequences in this sample translate to the same CDR3. The chain combines TRBV18 with TRBJ1-5, with D unclear. The CDR3 consists of 13 residues. V lost 6 bases and J lost 4, with 10 bases in between. The V gene's germline CDR1 is KGHSH and CDR2 LQKENI. The CDR3 sequence is CASSPGVNQPQHF. The CDR3, as DNA: TGTGCCAGCTCCCCGGGAGTAAATCAGCCCCAGCATTTT.

The J gene is TRBJ1-1, the V gene TRBV3-1 (or the pseudogene TRBV3-2); no reliable D call. The germline V gene encodes CDR1 LGHDT and CDR2 YNNKEL (reference sequence). The V end was cut by 1 base, the J end by 6 bases, with 18 bases between. The CDR3 loop spans 16 amino acids. The CDR3 reads CASSQVTGGLVPEAFF. The DNA of the CDR3 is TGTGCCAGCAGCCAAGTAACTGGCGGGCTAGTCCCTGAAGCTTTCTTT.

V is TRBV27 and J is TRBJ2-1, with TRBD2 matching 10 bases. Germline CDR1 MNHEY, CDR2 SMNVEV (reference sequence). V lost 6 bases and J lost 7; bases outside the gene matches: 9. The CDR3 loop spans 15 amino acids. The CDR3 bases are TGTGCCAGCAGCCAACTAGCGGGGTATTTTAATGAGCAGTTCTTC. This codes for CASSQLAGYFNEQFF.

The chain recombines TRBV19 with TRBJ1-2; TRBD1 matches 9 bases. The CDR3 extends over 15 amino acids. The germline V gene encodes CDR1 LNHDA and CDR2 SQIVND (reference sequence). The V and J ends lost 4 bases and 6 bases, in that order; junction bases with no gene match: 9. CDR3 nucleotides: TGTGCCAGTAGTACGCCGGGACAGGGCCGGAATGGCTACACCTTC. It yields the protein CASSTPGQGRNGYTF.

This chain joins TRBV7-9 and TRBJ1-2, with D hard to call. CDR1 is SEHNR and CDR2 is FQNEAQ in the germline V gene (reference sequence). Deletions cut 6 bases from V and 4 bases from J, with 9 bases between. The CDR3 covers 12 residues. The CDR3 DNA follows: TGTGCCAGCAGTGAGCGGGCCTATGGCTACACCTTC. Translation: CASSERAYGYTF. The variable domain in full, completed from reference TRBV7-9 and TRBJ1-2, reads DTGVSQNPRHKITKRGQNVTFRCDPISEHNRLYWYRQTLGQGPEFLTYFQNEAQLEKSRLLSDRFSAERPKGSFSTLEIQRTEQGDSAMYLCASSERAYGYTFGSGTRLTVV.

This chain joins TRBV27 and TRBJ1-1; no clear D gene. Germline loops: CDR1 MNHEY, CDR2 SMNVEV (reference sequence). This CDR3 region has 13 residues. V shed 3 bases and J shed 1 base, with 6 bases lying between them. The CDR3 sequence is CASSFEGNTEAFF. The CDR3 region has the DNA TGTGCCAGCAGTTTCGAGGGGAACACTGAAGCTTTCTTT.

The chain is built from TRBV9 and TRBJ2-3, with D unresolved. CDR1 is SGDLS, CDR2 YYNGEE, per germline. V was trimmed by 4 bases and J by 3 bases, leaving 12 bases between them. The length of the CDR3 is 14 residues. The CDR3 coding sequence is TGTGCCAGCAGCCCTAACCCCCTGACAGATACGCAGTATTTT. It translates to CASSPNPLTDTQYF. Full variable domain (outside the CDR3, taken from reference TRBV9 and TRBJ2-3): DSGVTQTPKHLITATGQRVTLRCSPRSGDLSVYWYQQSLDQGLQFLIQYYNGEERAKGNILERFSAQQFPDLHSELNLSSLELGDSALYFCASSPNPLTDTQYFGPGTRLTVL.

V is TRBV7-9 and J is TRBJ2-2; TRBD2 matches at 8 bases. The V segment lost 6 bases and the J segment 1 base; nucleotides outside the gene matches: 4. The CDR3 spans 15 residues. Germline V gene sequence: CDR1 SEHNR, CDR2 FQNEAQ (reference sequence). The CDR3 DNA follows: TGTGCCAGCAGGGGGCTAGCGGGGAACACCGGGGAGCTGTTTTTT. Protein: CASRGLAGNTGELFF.